The 28 T cell receptor beta chains listed next were all sequenced from one sample in a study of shared clonotypes between healthy human individuals. Clones were sequenced by immunoSEQ multiplex PCR, and TCRdb holds only the in-frame ones, with some missing. The repertoire consists of a few million clones, with 85% to 95% occurring once and the leading ten covering 0.3% to 0.4%. The sample taken for sequencing was naive CD4+ T cells from PBMCs. This sample's subset: CD45RA+ positively selected. These receptors were collected from a man aged 18 to 29 in good health. Some clones in this sample may be carry-over from other donors' samples.

The chain couples TRBV5-1 to TRBJ2-3, with D possibly matching TRBD2 (6 bases). Germline CDR1 SGHRS, CDR2 YFSETQ. The CDR3 is made up of 16 amino acids. Trimming took off 0 bases at V and 2 bases at J, with 13 bases between the two ends. CDR3 nucleotide sequence: TGCGCCAGCAGCTTGGCTTTAGCGGAGCTCACAGATACGCAGTATTTT. Protein sequence: CASSLALAELTDTQYF. Combining the CDR3 with reference TRBV5-1 and TRBJ2-3 gives the whole variable domain KAGVTQTPRYLIKTRGQQVTLSCSPISGHRSVSWYQQTPGQGLQFLFEYFSETQRNKGNFPGRFSGRQFSNSRSEMNVSTLELGDSALYLCASSLALAELTDTQYFGPGTRLTVL.

This sequence joins TRBV5-4 and TRBJ2-7; 7 nucleotides agree with TRBD1. The V segment lost 4 bases and the J segment 0 bases; nucleotides outside the gene matches: 4. The germline gives CDR1 SGHNT, CDR2 YYREEE (reference sequence). The CDR3 extends over 14 amino acids. The CDR3 bases are TGTGCCAGCAGCCACAGGGGCAGCTCCTACGAGCAGTACTTC. It is translated as CASSHRGSSYEQYF.

The chain has TRBV6-5 and TRBJ1-2; possibly TRBD1 for D (5 bases). CDR3 length: 14 residues. Germline assignment: CDR1 MNHEY and CDR2 SVGAGI. V lost 2 bases and J lost 8, with 15 bases in between. CDR3 DNA sequence: TGTGCCAGCAGTTACAGGGATGGGGGTAGGGGCTACACCTTC. Amino acid sequence: CASSYRDGGRGYTF.

The rearrangement joins TRBV10-3 to TRBJ2-7; TRBD2 is a possible D gene (6 bases). The CDR3 extends over 16 amino acids. Trimming shortened V by 0 bases and J by 7 bases, and 19 bases separated the two germline ends. Per germline, CDR1 ENHRY and CDR2 SYGVKD. CDR3 DNA: TGTGCCATCAGTGAGTCGACTCTTGCGGCTCGGGGGGAGCAGTACTTC. Translation: CAISESTLAARGEQYF.

As concerns this clone: Other nucleotide sequences from this sample produce the same CDR3. The chain couples TRBV10-3 to TRBJ2-5; D perhaps matches TRBD2 (5 bases). Trimming pared 8 bases from V and 3 bases from J, leaving 7 bases between. Germline V lookup: CDR1 ENHRY, CDR2 SYGVKD. The CDR3 is 11 residues long. The CDR3 reads CAIGREETQYF. The CDR3 region has the DNA TGTGCCATCGGGCGGGAAGAGACCCAGTACTTC.

V and J are TRBV5-4 and TRBJ1-2, with a tentative D call TRBD1 (5 bases). The V and J ends lost 4 bases and 3 bases respectively, with 13 bases between them. Germline CDR1 and CDR2: SGHNT and YYREEE (reference sequence). The CDR3 runs to 14 residues. The CDR3 protein is CASSQKAGHYGYTF. Here the CDR3 DNA reads TGTGCCAGCAGCCAAAAAGCAGGGCACTATGGCTACACCTTC.

The gene calls are TRBV18 and TRBJ1-5, with no clear D. Germline-derived CDR1 and CDR2 are KGHSH and LQKENI. This CDR3 has 14 residues. V dropped 8 bases and J dropped 4 bases, with 15 bases sitting between them. In DNA form, the CDR3 reads TGTGCCAGCAGTCTAGGGTCCGATAATCAGCCCCAGCATTTT. Encoded protein: CASSLGSDNQPQHF.

The chain uses TRBV19 and TRBJ1-4; no definite D call. CDR3 length: 15 amino acids. Germline-derived CDR1 and CDR2 are LNHDA and SQIVND (reference sequence). V shed 6 bases and J shed 0 bases, with 11 bases lying between them. The DNA for the CDR3 is TGTGCCAGTAGGGGGAACAGAGCAACTAATGAAAAACTGTTTTTT. This codes for CASRGNRATNEKLFF.

V usage is TRBV7-2 and J usage is TRBJ2-2; D is unresolved. CDR3 length: 12 amino acids. CDR1 is SGHTA and CDR2 is FQGNSA in the germline V gene. Trimming shortened V by 1 base and J by 6 bases, and 3 bases separated the two germline ends. CDR3 DNA sequence: TGTGCCAGCAGCTTAGTTCCCGGGGAGCTGTTTTTT. Protein: CASSLVPGELFF.

The rearrangement joins TRBV5-5 to TRBJ1-2, with a tentative D call TRBD1 (6 bases). Looked up from germline, CDR1 is SGHKS and CDR2 is YYEKEE (reference sequence). Trimming cost V 1 base and J 5 bases, with 21 bases left between them. CDR3 length: 17 amino acids. CDR3 DNA sequence: TGTGCCAGCAGCTTGATGATGGCAGGGGAGCCGGGGTATGGCTACACCTTC. It is translated as CASSLMMAGEPGYGYTF.

The chain couples TRBV30 to TRBJ2-3; no clear D. Germline assignment: CDR1 GTSNPN and CDR2 SVGIG (reference sequence). V was trimmed by 2 bases and J by 2 bases, leaving 11 bases between them. The CDR3 runs to 14 residues. The DNA for the CDR3 is TGTGCCTGGAGTAGGTGGTCGGACACAGATACGCAGTATTTT. As protein: CAWSRWSDTDTQYF.

This rearrangement joins TRBV7-9 to TRBJ1-4; D unclear. The ends were cut back, 2 bases at V and 8 bases at J, with 18 bases in the middle. This CDR3 contains 16 residues. Germline V CDR1 and CDR2: SEHNR, FQNEAQ (reference sequence). The CDR3 DNA follows: TGTGCCAGCAGCTTAACACGGGCTCGGATTGGAGAAAAACTGTTTTTT. It translates to CASSLTRARIGEKLFF.

The chain couples TRBV5-5 to TRBJ2-3, with 7 bases matching TRBD2. V dropped 0 bases and J dropped 1; count of bases not matched to a gene: 2. Germline values: CDR1 SGHKS, CDR2 YYEKEE (reference sequence). The CDR3 contains 15 residues. The chain's CDR3 is CASSLGGGGTDTQYF. In DNA form, the CDR3 reads TGTGCCAGCAGCTTGGGGGGAGGGGGCACAGATACGCAGTATTTT.

The chain links TRBV7-2 to TRBJ2-7, with 14 bases fitting TRBD2. Per germline, CDR1 SGHTA and CDR2 FQGNSA. The V segment lost 3 bases and the J segment 6 bases; nucleotides outside the gene matches: 4. The CDR3 loop spans 15 amino acids. In DNA, the CDR3 is TGTGCCAGCAGCTTTATGGGACTAGCGGGAGTCGAGCAGTACTTC. This sequence encodes CASSFMGLAGVEQYF.

In DNA, the CDR3 is TGTGCCAGCAGTTTTAACAGGGATTACACTGAAGCTTTCTTT. Its translation is CASSFNRDYTEAFF. The chain combines TRBV27 with TRBJ1-1; a possible D gene is TRBD1 (6 bases). The ends were cut back, 3 bases at V and 3 bases at J, with 11 bases in the middle. This CDR3 spans 14 amino acids. Germline CDR1 MNHEY, CDR2 SMNVEV (reference sequence).

The gene calls are TRBV30 and TRBJ1-6, with D tentatively TRBD1 (5 bases). The CDR3 length is 15 residues. Per germline, CDR1 GTSNPN and CDR2 SVGIG (reference sequence). With 0 bases removed from V and 3 bases from J, the gap between germline ends came to 9 bases. The CDR3 loop is CAWSVWDGYNSPLHF. The CDR3 DNA is TGTGCCTGGAGTGTTTGGGACGGCTATAATTCACCCCTCCACTTT.

J is TRBJ1-1 and V is TRBV14; a possible D gene is TRBD1 (6 bases). The CDR3 has 16 residues. Per the germline V gene, CDR1 is SGHDN and CDR2 is FVKESK. V was pared by 3 bases and J by 4 bases, with 18 bases between. The DNA for the CDR3 is TGTGCCAGCAGCCATTACGCAGGGGAGTTTGCCACTGAAGCTTTCTTT. Translating it yields CASSHYAGEFATEAFF.

There are a few counts of this clone. V is TRBV30 and J is TRBJ1-1, with TRBD1 as a possible D gene (5 bases). The CDR3 has 13 amino acids. CDR1 GTSNPN and CDR2 SVGIG come from the germline V gene (reference sequence). V lost 3 bases, J lost 4 bases, and 12 bases lay in between. CDR3 in DNA: TGTGCCTGGAGGGTGGGGGGAAGCACTGAAGCTTTCTTT. The encoded protein is CAWRVGGSTEAFF.

This chain links TRBV5-1 with TRBJ2-1; TRBD1 agrees at 8 bases. The CDR3 extends over 12 amino acids. The J segment lost 10 bases and the V segment lost 4 bases, leaving 4 bases of the junction unmatched. Germline V gives CDR1 SGHRS, CDR2 YFSETQ. CDR3 residues: CASSLGTGEQFF. CDR3 nucleotides: TGCGCCAGCAGCCTCGGGACAGGAGAGCAGTTCTTC.

As concerns this clone: The same CDR3 can be traced to other DNA sequences in this sample. The CDR3 region has the DNA TGTGCCAGCAGTTACCGCAGAAATGAAAAACTGTTTTTT. Amino acid sequence: CASSYRRNEKLFF. This chain uses TRBV6-5 with TRBJ1-4; D gene uncertain. V lost 2 bases, J lost 5 bases, and 6 bases lay in between. CDR1 and CDR2 from the germline V gene are MNHEY and SVGAGI. This CDR3 has 13 amino acids.

This rearrangement joins TRBV10-3 to TRBJ2-1, with 12 positions matching TRBD2. The length of the CDR3 is 15 residues. V shed 10 bases, J shed 7 bases, and the junction held 11 bases outside the gene matches. Germline assignment: CDR1 ENHRY and CDR2 SYGVKD. CDR3 DNA: TGTGCCACGCGACTAGCGGGAGCTAGAGGGAATGAGCAGTTCTTC. It translates to CATRLAGARGNEQFF.

The chain combines TRBV29-1 with TRBJ2-3; possibly TRBD1 or TRBD2 for D (6 bases each). This CDR3 spans 16 amino acids. V lost 5 bases to trimming and J lost 3 bases, with 21 bases between them. Germline V gene data show CDR1 as SQVTM and CDR2 as ANQGSEA. CDR3 nucleotide sequence: TGCAGCGTTTATCGACCGGGGGCCTTCCCGACAGATACGCAGTATTTT. Its translation is CSVYRPGAFPTDTQYF.

The chain is built from TRBV11-2 and TRBJ2-1, with D possibly being TRBD1 or TRBD2 (5 bases each). The germline V gene has CDR1 SGHAT and CDR2 FQNNGV. The CDR3 extends over 13 amino acids. The V gene lost 1 base and the J gene lost 15 bases, with 16 bases spanning the gap. The CDR3 sequence: CASSLGFGAPSFF. CDR3 bases: TGTGCCAGCAGCTTAGGGTTCGGGGCCCCCTCGTTCTTC.

The rearrangement links TRBV18 to TRBJ1-2; perhaps TRBD1 as D (5 bases). Trimming pared 0 bases from V and 8 bases from J, leaving 13 bases between. The CDR3 has 14 residues. In germline, CDR1 is KGHSH, CDR2 LQKENI. The CDR3 DNA is TGTGCCAGCTCACCACCATTTACAGGTGGAGGCTACACCTTC. Its protein product is CASSPPFTGGGYTF. The full variable domain, rest sourced from reference TRBV18 and TRBJ1-2, is NAGVMQNPRHLVRRRGQEARLRCSPMKGHSHVYWYRQLPEEGLKFMVYLQKENIIDESGMPKERFSAEFPKEGPSILRIQQVVRGDSAAYFCASSPPFTGGGYTFGSGTRLTVV.

The J gene is TRBJ2-7, the V gene TRBV18; 8 bases map to TRBD1. V shed 0 bases, J shed 5 bases, and the junction held 6 bases outside the gene matches. This CDR3 spans 15 amino acids. CDR1 is KGHSH, CDR2 LQKENI, per germline. This chain's CDR3 is CASSPPLRGLHEQYF. The DNA of the CDR3 is TGTGCCAGCTCACCACCGCTCAGGGGGCTCCACGAGCAGTACTTC. The variable domain in full, with the rest retrieved from reference TRBV18 and TRBJ2-7, is NAGVMQNPRHLVRRRGQEARLRCSPMKGHSHVYWYRQLPEEGLKFMVYLQKENIIDESGMPKERFSAEFPKEGPSILRIQQVVRGDSAAYFCASSPPLRGLHEQYFGPGTRLTVT.

This chain uses TRBV28 with TRBJ2-7; either TRBD1 or TRBD2 may fit D (5 bases each). Trimming took off 5 bases at V and 0 bases at J, with 17 bases between the two ends. This CDR3 contains 16 residues. Germline-derived CDR1 and CDR2 are MDHEN and SYDVKM. The CDR3 DNA sequence: TGTGCCAGCAGTAGCTCTAGGGGAGATCTCTCCTACGAGCAGTACTTC. Translated: CASSSSRGDLSYEQYF. Complete variable domain (other parts from reference TRBV28 and TRBJ2-7): DVKVTQSSRYLVKRTGEKVFLECVQDMDHENMFWYRQDPGLGLRLIYFSYDVKMKEKGDIPEGYSVSREKKERFSLILESASTNQTSMYLCASSSSRGDLSYEQYFGPGTRLTVT.

The chain links TRBV6-1 to TRBJ2-7; D is possibly TRBD1 or TRBD2 (7 bases each). The germline CDR1 and CDR2 sequences are MNHNS and SASEGT. V was trimmed by 7 bases and J by 5 bases, leaving 18 bases between them. This CDR3 comprises 14 residues. The CDR3 region has the DNA TGTGCCAGCAACCCGGGGGGAGGGGGCGACGAGCAGTACTTC. It yields the protein CASNPGGGGDEQYF.

In DNA form, the CDR3 reads TGTGCCAGCAGCGAATGGGACTCGGAGGACACCATATATTTT. Protein: CASSEWDSEDTIYF. The V and J genes are TRBV6-5 and TRBJ1-3; D might be TRBD1 (5 bases). Germline values: CDR1 MNHEY, CDR2 SVGAGI. The CDR3 is 14 residues long. V gave up 6 bases and J gave up 8 bases, with 17 bases separating them.